Shown below are 3 T cell receptor beta chains from a single sample sequenced in a study of early T cells in non-severe SARS-CoV-2 infection. Using its own MiXCR run on the 5' RACE reads, TCRdb lists one record per CDR3 protein. The top ten clones hold around 5.1% of a sample with 95,000 to 100,000 distinct CDR3 sequences, 9.5% to 11% of them seen once. Sequenced input: whole blood. The receptor source for this set is an adult who was a healthcare worker with PCR-confirmed SARS-CoV-2 infection or an uninfected control (not recorded which).

The chain joins TRBV18 to TRBJ1-4; D remains unclear. Deletions cut 2 bases from V and 0 bases from J, with 10 bases between. The length of the CDR3 is 16 residues. Germline V gene sequence: CDR1 KGHSH, CDR2 LQKENI. CDR3 sequence (DNA): TGTGCCAGCTCACCAACGGCAATTGCAACTAATGAAAAACTGTTTTTT. This codes for CASSPTAIATNEKLFF.

V gene TRBV9 combines with J gene TRBJ1-1; D is unclear. The CDR3 covers 15 residues. Looked up from germline, CDR1 is SGDLS and CDR2 is YYNGEE. Trimming pared 4 bases from V and 2 bases from J, leaving 15 bases between. The CDR3 reads CASSPFSLGNTEAFF. The CDR3 coding sequence is TGTGCCAGCAGCCCCTTTAGCTTGGGAAACACTGAAGCTTTCTTT.

The table lists this clonotype with many counts. V and J are TRBV6-2 or TRBV6-3 and TRBJ1-5; TRBD1 agrees at 7 bases. CDR3 size: 15 residues. The germline CDR1 and CDR2 sequences are MNHEY and SVGEGT. The J segment lost 6 bases and the V segment lost 2 bases, leaving 7 bases of the junction unmatched. The CDR3 region is CASSYVGGGGQPQHF. CDR3 DNA: TGTGCCAGCAGTTACGTAGGAGGGGGCGGTCAGCCCCAGCATTTT.